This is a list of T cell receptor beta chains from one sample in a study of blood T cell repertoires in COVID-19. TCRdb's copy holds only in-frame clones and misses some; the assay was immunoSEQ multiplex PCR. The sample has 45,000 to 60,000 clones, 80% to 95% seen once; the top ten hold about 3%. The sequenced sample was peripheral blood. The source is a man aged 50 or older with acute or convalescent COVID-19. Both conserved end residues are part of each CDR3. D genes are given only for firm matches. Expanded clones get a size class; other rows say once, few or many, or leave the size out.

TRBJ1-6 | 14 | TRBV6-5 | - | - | CASNPTGTFSPLHF | TGTGCCAGCAATCCCACCGGGACTTTTTCACCCCTCCACTTT
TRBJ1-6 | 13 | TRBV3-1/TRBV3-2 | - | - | CASSPGENSPLHF | TGTGCCAGCAGCCCCGGGGAGAATTCACCCCTCCACTTT
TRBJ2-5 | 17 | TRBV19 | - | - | CASSITSWGDPWETQYF | TGTGCCAGTAGTATTACGAGTTGGGGAGACCCGTGGGAGACCCAGTACTTC
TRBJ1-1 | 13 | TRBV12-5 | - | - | CASGLVRVDKAFF | TGTGCTAGTGGTTTGGTACGTGTGGACAAAGCTTTCTTT
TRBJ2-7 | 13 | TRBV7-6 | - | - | CASSLRQVDEQYF | TGTGCCAGCAGCTTAAGACAGGTTGACGAGCAGTACTTC
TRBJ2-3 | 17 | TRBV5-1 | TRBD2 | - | CASSLALAGAGTDTQYF | TGCGCCAGCAGCTTGGCCCTAGCGGGGGCAGGCACAGATACGCAGTATTTT
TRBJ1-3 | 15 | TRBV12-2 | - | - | CASRRRRLGGNTIYF | TGTGCAAGTCGCAGACGAAGGCTAGGAGGAAACACCATATATTTT
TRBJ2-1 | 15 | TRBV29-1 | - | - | CSVEYGGSSYNEQFF | TGCAGCGTTGAATATGGAGGCAGCTCCTACAATGAGCAGTTCTTC
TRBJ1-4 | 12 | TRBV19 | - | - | CASTAATEKLFF | TGTGCCAGTACAGCGGCCACAGAAAAACTGTTTTTT
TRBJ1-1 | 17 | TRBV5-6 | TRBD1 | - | CASSLDGQGGLNTEAFF | TGTGCCAGCAGCTTGGATGGGCAGGGGGGATTGAACACTGAAGCTTTCTTT
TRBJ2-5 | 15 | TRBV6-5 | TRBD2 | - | CASSRLAGGQETQYF | TGTGCCAGCAGTAGACTAGCGGGGGGTCAAGAGACCCAGTACTTC
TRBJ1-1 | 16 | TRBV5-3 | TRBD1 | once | CARSLGQGADNTEAFF | TGTGCCAGAAGCTTGGGACAGGGGGCGGATAATACTGAAGCTTTCTTT
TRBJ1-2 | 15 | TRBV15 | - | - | CATSRVEGRLAGYTF | TGTGCCACCAGCAGAGTGGAGGGGCGATTGGCTGGCTACACCTTC
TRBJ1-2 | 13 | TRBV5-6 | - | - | CASSSDRFYGYTF | TGTGCCAGCAGCTCCGACAGGTTCTATGGCTACACCTTC
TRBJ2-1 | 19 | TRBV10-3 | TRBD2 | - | CAISESPYIAGGSYNEQFF | TGTGCCATCAGTGAGTCCCCCTATATAGCGGGGGGGTCCTACAATGAGCAGTTCTTC
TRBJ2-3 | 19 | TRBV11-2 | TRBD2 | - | CASSLAFGRAGASTDTQYF | TGTGCCAGCAGCTTGGCATTTGGACGAGCGGGGGCCAGCACAGATACGCAGTATTTT
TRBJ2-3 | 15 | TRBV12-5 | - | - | CASGPLSGNRDTQYF | TGTGCTAGTGGCCCCCTATCCGGGAACAGAGATACGCAGTATTTT
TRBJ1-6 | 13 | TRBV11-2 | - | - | CASSLTGSSPLHF | TGTGCCAGCAGCTTAACAGGATCTTCACCCCTCCACTTT
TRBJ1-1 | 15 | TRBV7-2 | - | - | CASSSRGRRRTEAFF | TGTGCCAGCAGCTCCCGTGGCCGCCGGCGGACTGAAGCTTTCTTT
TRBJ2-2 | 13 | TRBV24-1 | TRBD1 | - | CATGTGGAGELFF | TGTGCCACCGGGACAGGGGGGGCCGGGGAGCTGTTTTTT
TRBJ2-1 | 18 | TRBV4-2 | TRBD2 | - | CASSLQGSGGFSYNEQFF | TGTGCCAGCAGCCTCCAAGGATCGGGGGGGTTCTCGTACAATGAGCAGTTCTTC
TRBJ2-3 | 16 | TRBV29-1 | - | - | CSVEDETTLSTDTQYF | TGCAGCGTTGAAGACGAGACTACCCTGAGTACAGATACGCAGTATTTT